The 12 T cell receptor beta chains below come from one sample, sequenced in a study of shared clonotypes between healthy human individuals (dated by TCRdb to the early 2020s). CD8 naive samples were CD45RO-negative cells positively selected for CCR7, giving a CD45RA+CCR7+ population that excluded TemRA cells. Receptors were amplified or captured by the immunoSEQ multiplex PCR assay. The clones in this table, taken by TCRdb from immuneACCESS, are in-frame only. Not every clone is retained; where verified, under half of the shortfall comes from an unresolved V gene, and the cause of the rest is unknown. The sample contains some 2 million clones, approximately 95% of them found a single time. Under 1.5% of the sample comes from the top ten. Sequenced input: naive CD8+ T cells sorted from blood. The sample's cell subset or site label, in plain terms: CD45RA+CCR7+. The receptors shown here come from a man aged 18 to 30 in good health.

V usage is TRBV2 and J usage is TRBJ2-1, with D possibly matching TRBD2 (6 bases). This CDR3 contains 16 residues. V was cut by 3 bases and J by 3 bases, with 15 bases left in between. Germline loops: CDR1 SNHLY, CDR2 FYNNEI. The CDR3 is CASSDFGTSLYNEQFF. CDR3 coding DNA: TGTGCCAGCAGTGATTTCGGGACTTCACTCTACAATGAGCAGTTCTTC.

This sequence joins TRBV27 and TRBJ1-1; D gene unclear. This CDR3 is built from 13 residues. Germline V gene sequence: CDR1 MNHEY, CDR2 SMNVEV (reference sequence). V was trimmed by 8 bases and J by 5 bases, leaving 15 bases between them. The chain's CDR3 is CASARRVGTEAFF. The DNA of the CDR3 is TGTGCCAGCGCTCGGCGGGTGGGGACTGAAGCTTTCTTT.

The genes are TRBV30 and TRBJ2-5; perhaps D is TRBD1 or TRBD2 (6 bases each). There are 13 residues in the CDR3. Germline CDR1 and CDR2: GTSNPN and SVGIG (reference sequence). The V end lost 2 bases, the J end lost 5 bases, and 12 bases lay between the germline ends. The DNA of the CDR3 is TGTGCCTGGAGTCTGGGGGCGGGGGAGACCCAGTACTTC. Translating gives CAWSLGAGETQYF.

The rearrangement uses TRBV4-3 and TRBJ1-4; D remains unclear. Germline-derived CDR1 and CDR2 are LGHNA and YSLEER. V lost 0 bases and J lost 8, with 16 bases in between. This CDR3 has 16 amino acids. CDR3 sequence reads: CASSQDVGGENEKLFF. Written as DNA, the CDR3 is TGCGCCAGCAGCCAAGACGTTGGCGGGGAAAACGAAAAACTGTTTTTT.

This sequence joins TRBV6-1 and TRBJ1-2, with 9 bases fitting TRBD1. There are 15 residues in the CDR3. V shed 5 bases, J shed 0 bases, and the junction held 4 bases outside the gene matches. Germline V gene lookup returns CDR1 MNHNS and CDR2 SASEGT. This CDR3 is CASSIRTGANYGYTF. Here the CDR3 DNA reads TGTGCCAGCAGTATTCGGACAGGGGCTAACTATGGCTACACCTTC.

This clone was seen a single time. This sequence joins TRBV13 and TRBJ2-5; the match to TRBD1 covers 7 bases. The ends lost 5 bases at V and 2 bases at J; junction bases unmatched: 5. The germline CDR1 and CDR2 sequences are PRHDT and FYEKMQ (reference sequence). The CDR3 extends over 14 amino acids. The CDR3 protein is CASSRRDSQETQYF. As DNA, the CDR3 is TGTGCCAGCAGCCGAAGGGACAGTCAAGAGACCCAGTACTTC.

This chain joins TRBV19 and TRBJ2-3; TRBD1 matches 7 bases. CDR1 and CDR2 (germline): LNHDA, SQIVND (reference sequence). V lost 3 bases to trimming and J lost 7 bases; unmatched junction nucleotides: 13. CDR3 length equals 16 residues. CDR3 in DNA: TGTGCCAGTAGTATTCCTTGGGACAGAGCTGCGTATACGCAGTATTTT. The encoded protein is CASSIPWDRAAYTQYF. Full variable domain (rest looked up from reference TRBV19 and TRBJ2-3): DGGITQSPKYLFRKEGQNVTLSCEQNLNHDAMYWYRQDPGQGLRLIYYSQIVNDFQKGDIAEGYSVSREKKESFPLTVTSAQKNPTAFYLCASSIPWDRAAYTQYFGPGTRLTVL.

The chain couples TRBV21-1 to TRBJ2-7; the DNA was not used to check the table's D call, TRBD2. TRBV21-1 has pseudogene status. The CDR3 is made up of 13 amino acids. In DNA, the CDR3 is TGTGCCAGCAGCAAAGAAGGAGGCTACGAGCAGTACTTC. Translation gives CASSKEGGYEQYF.

The chain's CDR3 is CASSSQEGARRETQYF. CDR3 nucleotide sequence: TGTGCCAGCAGCTCACAGGAGGGGGCGAGGCGGGAGACCCAGTACTTC. V is TRBV13 and J is TRBJ2-5, with D possibly being TRBD1 (7 bases). Trimming cost V 4 bases and J 5 bases, with 20 bases left between them. This CDR3 spans 16 amino acids. Per germline, CDR1 PRHDT and CDR2 FYEKMQ (reference sequence).

The chain's CDR3 is CASSLAQGVHEQYF. Written as DNA, the CDR3 is TGTGCCAGCAGCTTGGCTCAGGGCGTCCACGAGCAGTACTTC. The genes are TRBV5-6 and TRBJ2-7, with a possible D match to TRBD1 (5 bases). This CDR3 has 14 amino acids. Germline V gene lookup returns CDR1 SGHDT and CDR2 YYEEEE. Between the trimmed V and J ends, which lost 0 bases and 5 bases, there was a span of 12 bases.

This clone was seen only a few times. The same CDR3 also results from other DNA sequences found in this sample. This chain connects TRBV11-2 to TRBJ2-1; TRBD2 matches at 7 bases. This CDR3 has 14 residues. Germline V gene sequence: CDR1 SGHAT, CDR2 FQNNGV. Trimming took 4 bases from V and 1 from J; bases not matched to a gene: 1. CDR3 residues: CASSSGGSYNEQFF. In nucleotides, the CDR3 is TGTGCCAGCAGCTCGGGGGGTTCCTACAATGAGCAGTTCTTC.

Remarks on this clone: Other DNA sequences from this sample encode an identical CDR3 as well. This chain links TRBV10-2 with TRBJ2-2; no clear D. The V and J ends lost 0 bases and 3 bases respectively, with 5 bases between them. CDR1 and CDR2 (germline): WSHSY, SAAADI. CDR3 length: 14 amino acids. The DNA of the CDR3 is TGCGCCAGCAGTGAGTCGAGTTACACCGGGGAGCTGTTTTTT. Protein product: CASSESSYTGELFF.